These 19 T cell receptor beta chains were sequenced from one sample in a study of blood T cells in healthy people across ages. Then a second PCR, running about 7 to 11 cycles, was carried out with a sample-barcoded 5' primer and a J-beta primer mix. TCRdb used MiXCR to reprocess the 5' RACE reads, holding one entry per CDR3 protein. The data show under 850,000 distinct CDR3 sequences, with roughly 34% seen just once and 10% to 15% held by the top ten. The specimen sequenced was blood. The origin of the receptors is a man younger than 30 in good health.

The chain links TRBV5-1 to TRBJ2-2, with D possibly TRBD2 on 5 matching bases. V was shortened by 4 bases and J by 6 bases, with 13 bases between the two germline ends. The germline V gene encodes CDR1 SGHRS and CDR2 YFSETQ. The CDR3 runs to 14 residues. CDR3 region: CASSGEQGAGELFF. The CDR3 DNA is TGCGCCAGCAGCGGGGAGCAAGGCGCCGGGGAGCTGTTTTTT.

This clonotype showed up just a few times. J is TRBJ2-1 and V is TRBV4-1; maybe TRBD1 (5 bases). The DNA end lines up better with TRBJ2-7; the J call may be wrong. Germline lookup yields CDR1 MGHRA and CDR2 YSYEKL. The CDR3 runs to 14 residues. The CDR3 is CASSLNSPDNEQYF. The CDR3 DNA sequence: TGCGCCAGCAGCCTAAATTCCCCGGACAATGAGCAGTACTTC.

This clonotype was seen a handful of times. This sequence joins TRBV7-2 and TRBJ2-5; 11 bases match TRBD2. This CDR3 is built from 16 residues. CDR1 is SGHTA, CDR2 FQGNSA, per germline. The junction had 4 bases not matched to a gene; V was cut back by 0 bases and J by 4 bases. CDR3 sequence reads: CASSLASSGGRETQYF. In nucleotides, the CDR3 is TGTGCCAGCAGCTTAGCGTCTAGCGGGGGGCGAGAGACCCAGTACTTC.

Comments on this clonotype: One end of the junction is discordant with germline, which a read error may explain. The rearrangement uses TRBV2 and TRBJ1-6; D is uncertain. This CDR3 has 15 residues. Germline assignment: CDR1 SNHLY and CDR2 FYNNEI. CDR3 loop: CASRPSATQDSPPHF. The CDR3 DNA reads TGTGCCAGCAGACCGAGCGCCACCCAGGATTCACCCCCCCACTTT.

This clonotype was seen at least ten times. The chain couples TRBV5-1 to TRBJ2-5; D could derive from TRBD1 or TRBD2 (6 bases each). This CDR3 comprises 14 residues. Trimming took 1 base from V and 2 from J, leaving 9 bases between them. The germline V gene encodes CDR1 SGHRS and CDR2 YFSETQ. The DNA of the CDR3 is TGCGCCAGCAGCTTGACAGGGACTCAAGAGACCCAGTACTTC. Residues: CASSLTGTQETQYF.

This chain uses TRBV20-1 with TRBJ2-7, with D possibly called TRBD1 or TRBD2 (5 bases each). Gene TRBJ2-5 matches the end of the DNA better, so the J call may be wrong. CDR3 length equals 15 residues. The germline V gene encodes CDR1 DFQATT and CDR2 SNEGSKA (reference sequence). The CDR3 DNA follows: TGCAGTGCTCCTCCCGGGGCTTTCGGAGGAGAGACCCAGTACTTC. It specifies CSAPPGAFGGETQYF.

This clonotype was seen repeatedly, ten times or more. The chain has TRBV12-3 or TRBV12-4 and TRBJ2-7, with D possibly called TRBD1 or TRBD2 (5 bases each). The CDR3 runs 13 residues. Trimming removed 6 bases at V and 4 bases at J, with 13 bases between. The CDR3 DNA follows: TGTGCCAGCAGGGTTGAGGGGTTTTACGAGCAGTACTTC. Residues: CASRVEGFYEQYF.

With regard to this clonotype: A much more abundant neighbour one base away suggests this may be a read error. The chain recombines TRBV29-1 with TRBJ2-5, with 11 nucleotides matching TRBD2. The CDR3 is 16 residues long. Germline trimming cut 1 base from V and 11 bases from J; bases unmatched to any gene: 15. Germline V lookup: CDR1 SQVTM, CDR2 ANQGSEA. The CDR3: CSVEGLAGPALNEQYF. The CDR3 coding sequence is TGCAGCGTTGAAGGACTAGCGGGGCCTGCCTTAAATGAGCAGTACTTC.

The chain combines TRBV11-2 with TRBJ2-2, with D unclear. With 5 bases removed from V and 7 bases from J, the gap between germline ends came to 8 bases. The CDR3 sequence is 12 residues long. CDR1 is SGHAT and CDR2 is FQNNGV in the germline V gene. The CDR3 loop is CASSPTGGELFF. The CDR3 DNA reads TGTGCCAGCAGCCCAACGGGCGGGGAGCTGTTTTTT.

A few counts support this clonotype. The chain recombines TRBV12-3 or TRBV12-4 with TRBJ2-2; D possibly corresponds to TRBD2 (6 bases). This CDR3 comprises 14 residues. Trimming took 6 bases from V and 6 from J, leaving 14 bases between them. The CDR3 reads CASSLGGSAGELFF. For the CDR3, the DNA is TGTGCCAGCAGCCTCGGGGGAAGCGCCGGGGAGCTGTTTTTT.

The V gene is TRBV9, the J gene TRBJ2-3; weak D call: TRBD2 (6 bases). This CDR3 has 13 amino acids. Trimming removed 7 bases at V and 0 bases at J, with 9 bases between. In germline, CDR1 is SGDLS, CDR2 YYNGEE. The CDR3: CASGLISTDTQYF. CDR3 in DNA: TGTGCCAGCGGACTAATTAGCACAGATACGCAGTATTTT.

V is TRBV7-6 and J is TRBJ2-7, with TRBD1 matching over 9 bases. The CDR3 spans 16 residues. The germline V gene encodes CDR1 SGHVS and CDR2 FNYEAQ. The V gene end was trimmed by 1 base and the J gene end by 1 base; junction bases not matched to a gene: 5. The CDR3 DNA sequence: TGTGCCAGCAGCTTAGATGTTGGGACAGGGTCCTACGAGCAGTACTTC. Translated, it gives CASSLDVGTGSYEQYF.

This clonotype was detected a few times. This chain uses TRBV28 with TRBJ1-5, with D possibly being TRBD1 (6 bases). Per germline, CDR1 MDHEN and CDR2 SYDVKM. With 3 bases removed from V and 5 bases from J, the gap between germline ends came to 17 bases. The CDR3 is made up of 16 amino acids. The CDR3 coding sequence is TGTGCCAGCAGTTTTGGGTATCGGGGGGCACATCAGCCCCAGCATTTT. Amino acids: CASSFGYRGAHQPQHF.

The J gene is TRBJ2-7, the V gene TRBV28; D uncertain. The CDR3 consists of 14 residues. Germline CDR1 MDHEN, CDR2 SYDVKM. With 2 bases removed from V and 4 bases from J, the gap between germline ends came to 12 bases. The CDR3 DNA sequence: TGTGCCAGCAGTTTAGGGCCGAAAGGGTACGAGCAGTACTTC. It yields the protein CASSLGPKGYEQYF.

For this clonotype: Given a much more abundant clone one base away, this may be a read error. The chain has TRBV5-4 and TRBJ2-5; a possible D gene is TRBD2 (5 bases). Trimming cost V 7 bases and J 1 base, with 20 bases left between them. CDR1 SGHNT and CDR2 YYREEE come from the germline V gene (reference sequence). This CDR3 has 16 amino acids. CDR3 amino acids: CASCPMGRETQETQYF. CDR3 in DNA: TGTGCCAGCTGCCCTATGGGGAGAGAAACCCAAGAGACCCAGTACTTC.

This clonotype was counted a few times. The chain has TRBV4-3 and TRBJ1-1; TRBD1 matches 9 bases. Germline V gene lookup returns CDR1 LGHNA and CDR2 YSLEER. Germline trimming cut 10 bases from V and 1 base from J; bases unmatched to any gene: 7. This CDR3 contains 14 residues. CDR3 DNA: TGCGCCACCTCACAGGGGGCTAGGAACACTGAAGCTTTCTTT. It specifies CATSQGARNTEAFF.

The chain employs TRBV5-1 and TRBJ2-5; tentative D call: TRBD1 (6 bases). V was clipped by 4 bases and J by 11 bases, with 27 bases between them. The CDR3 sequence is 16 residues long. Germline assignment: CDR1 SGHRS and CDR2 YFSETQ. The CDR3 protein is CASSPPTGLGDLEQYF. CDR3 coding DNA: TGCGCCAGCAGCCCCCCGACAGGTTTAGGTGACCTTGAGCAGTACTTC.

This clonotype has only a few counts. The rearrangement links TRBV12-3 or TRBV12-4 to TRBJ2-4; TRBD1 aligns across 7 bases. The CDR3 extends over 17 amino acids. The junction had 10 bases not matched to a gene; V was cut back by 5 bases and J by 0 bases. Here the CDR3 reads CASSTWGQSLAKNIQYF. In DNA form, the CDR3 reads TGTGCCAGCAGTACCTGGGGACAGTCCCTAGCCAAAAACATTCAGTACTTC.

This clonotype was observed a handful of times. CDR3 nucleotide sequence: TGTGCCAGCAGTGCTGAGAGGGGCTACACTGAAGCTTTCTTT. Translation gives CASSAERGYTEAFF. The chain links TRBV2 to TRBJ1-1; the D gene is possibly TRBD1 (5 bases). The V end was cut by 4 bases, the J end by 3 bases, with 12 bases between. Germline V gene sequence: CDR1 SNHLY, CDR2 FYNNEI. This CDR3 spans 14 amino acids.